Each of the 20 T cell receptor beta chains below was sequenced from the same sample in a study of T cell responses to AZD1222 COVID-19 vaccine. Measured with immunoSEQ multiplex PCR; TCRdb has only the in-frame clones, and not every one. The data contain about 150,000 clones, 85% to 95% of them singletons. Sample: peripheral blood, taken on day 0 of AZD1222 vaccination. The source is an adult in good health.

The chain combines TRBV5-1 with TRBJ1-1; D possibly corresponds to TRBD1 (5 bases). CDR1 and CDR2 (germline): SGHRS, YFSETQ. The CDR3 is 15 amino acids. The germline V and J ends were trimmed by 4 bases and 4 bases, with 17 bases remaining between them. The DNA of the CDR3 is TGCGCCAGCAGCCCAGTCCAGGGAAGAGGCACTGAAGCTTTCTTT. Protein: CASSPVQGRGTEAFF.

This chain uses TRBV6-5 with TRBJ2-1, with D tentatively TRBD2 (6 bases). The ends were cut back, 5 bases at V and 8 bases at J, with 19 bases in the middle. Germline CDR1 MNHEY, CDR2 SVGAGI. This CDR3 is 15 amino acids long. CDR3 bases: TGTGCCAGCAGTATTTTCGGGGGAAGTGGCTATGAGCAGTTCTTC. It specifies CASSIFGGSGYEQFF.

The V gene is TRBV9, the J gene TRBJ2-3; TRBD2 matches at 13 bases. Trimming took 4 bases from V and 2 from J; bases not matched to a gene: 4. This CDR3 is 16 amino acids long. CDR1 is SGDLS and CDR2 is YYNGEE in the germline V gene. The CDR3 DNA sequence: TGTGCCAGCAGCCCGGGGACTAGCGGGATCACAGATACGCAGTATTTT. Protein sequence: CASSPGTSGITDTQYF.

This clone was seen only once. CDR3 sequence (DNA): TGTGCCAGCAGCGTTTCGCGGGGTCTCACAGATACGCAGTATTTT. Residues: CASSVSRGLTDTQYF. This chain links TRBV9 with TRBJ2-3, with D tentatively TRBD2 (6 bases). Germline V gene lookup returns CDR1 SGDLS and CDR2 YYNGEE. V was cut by 2 bases and J by 2 bases, with 12 bases left in between. This CDR3 spans 15 amino acids. Full variable domain (remainder filled in from reference TRBV9 and TRBJ2-3): DSGVTQTPKHLITATGQRVTLRCSPRSGDLSVYWYQQSLDQGLQFLIQYYNGEERAKGNILERFSAQQFPDLHSELNLSSLELGDSALYFCASSVSRGLTDTQYFGPGTRLTVL.

This chain links TRBV4-1 with TRBJ1-6, with D unresolved. Germline assignment: CDR1 MGHRA and CDR2 YSYEKL. Trimming took 3 bases from V and 8 from J, leaving 14 bases between them. The CDR3 loop spans 15 amino acids. In DNA form, the CDR3 reads TGCGCCAGCAGCCATCCCCTTGCACTAGATTCACCCCTCCACTTT. It is translated as CASSHPLALDSPLHF.

This chain connects TRBV7-3 to TRBJ2-1; the D is unclear. The CDR3 has 12 residues. The V gene's germline CDR1 is SGHTA and CDR2 FQGTGA. The V end was cut by 0 bases, the J end by 9 bases, with 6 bases between. CDR3 in DNA: TGTGCCAGCAGCTTAACCTACGGTGAGCAGTTCTTC. Amino acid sequence: CASSLTYGEQFF.

The gene calls are TRBV19 and TRBJ2-5; the match to TRBD2 covers 8 bases. The CDR3 loop spans 17 amino acids. Germline CDR1 is LNHDA and CDR2 is SQIVND (reference sequence). V shed 4 bases and J 5 bases; nucleotides not matched to a gene: 15. The CDR3 DNA follows: TGTGCCAGTAGTACACGGAGAGGGCGGGAGGTAATGGAGACCCAGTACTTC. Its translation: CASSTRRGREVMETQYF.

The chain links TRBV3-1 (or the pseudogene TRBV3-2) to TRBJ2-2; 11 nucleotides match TRBD2. The length of the CDR3 is 20 residues. Losses at the gene ends were 4 bases for V and 0 bases for J; bases not matched to a gene: 13. The germline V gene encodes CDR1 LGHDT and CDR2 YNNKEL (reference sequence). CDR3 amino acids: CASSPPRGLAGGANTGELFF. The DNA for the CDR3 is TGTGCCAGCAGCCCCCCCCGCGGGCTAGCGGGAGGCGCGAACACCGGGGAGCTGTTTTTT.

V is TRBV4-1 and J is TRBJ1-1; D might be TRBD1 (6 bases). V lost 1 base, J lost 8 bases, and 20 bases lay in between. This CDR3 is 16 amino acids long. Germline V lookup: CDR1 MGHRA, CDR2 YSYEKL. CDR3 amino acids: CASSQGLSYRDSEAFF. CDR3 DNA sequence: TGCGCCAGCAGCCAAGGGCTTTCATACAGGGATTCGGAAGCTTTCTTT.

This clone was seen more than once but under ten times. Other DNA sequences in this specimen translate into the identical CDR3. The rearrangement joins TRBV5-1 to TRBJ2-2; TRBD1 is a possible D gene (6 bases). Trimming took off 6 bases at V and 3 bases at J, with 9 bases between the two ends. CDR3 size: 13 residues. CDR1 is SGHRS and CDR2 is YFSETQ in the germline V gene. The CDR3 sequence is CASTRGDTGELFF. The CDR3 DNA reads TGCGCCAGCACCAGGGGTGACACCGGGGAGCTGTTTTTT.

For the CDR3, the DNA is TGCAGTGCTAGTGCAGCGGGGGGGAGAGCCGGGGAGCTGTTTTTT. Protein: CSASAAGGRAGELFF. The chain uses TRBV20-1 and TRBJ2-2; 10 bases match TRBD2. V lost 3 bases, J lost 6 bases, and 7 bases stayed unmatched. The CDR3 is 15 residues long. The germline V gene has CDR1 DFQATT and CDR2 SNEGSKA (reference sequence).

This clone has only a few counts. The V call is TRBV19, the J call TRBJ2-2, with unresolved D. CDR3 length equals 16 residues. V shed 8 bases and J shed 0 bases, with 16 bases lying between them. Germline V gene sequence: CDR1 LNHDA, CDR2 SQIVND (reference sequence). In nucleotides, the CDR3 is TGTGCCAGTTACATCGTTGGGCGAACGAACACCGGGGAGCTGTTTTTT. Its protein is CASYIVGRTNTGELFF.

This chain joins TRBV28 and TRBJ2-7; 7 bases align to TRBD2. This CDR3 comprises 16 residues. Per germline, CDR1 MDHEN and CDR2 SYDVKM. V trimming: 3 bases; J trimming: 0 bases; junction bases outside the gene matches: 8. The CDR3 reads CASSFPHGEGSYEQYF. The CDR3 DNA reads as TGTGCCAGCAGTTTTCCCCACGGGGAGGGCTCCTACGAGCAGTACTTC.

This clone was counted once. V usage is TRBV21-1 and J usage is TRBJ2-7. TRBV21-1 is classified as a pseudogene. The CDR3 length is 15 residues. The DNA for the CDR3 is TGTGCCAGCAGGACCGATGTAGCAATGGGGTACGAGCAGTACTTC. The encoded protein is CASRTDVAMGYEQYF.

This clone was observed once. The chain joins TRBV13 to TRBJ2-5; no firm D call. V was pared by 0 bases and J by 5 bases, with 4 bases between. Germline V gene data show CDR1 as PRHDT and CDR2 as FYEKMQ (reference sequence). The length of the CDR3 is 12 residues. The CDR3 nucleotides read TGTGCCAGCAGCTTAGGCAGGGAGACCCAGTACTTC. It codes for CASSLGRETQYF.

The chain carries TRBV2 and TRBJ1-2, with D possibly being TRBD1 (6 bases). The CDR3 totals 13 residues. Trimming left V 6 bases short and J 6 bases short, with 14 bases between. The germline gives CDR1 SNHLY, CDR2 FYNNEI. CDR3 protein: CASSETGIHGYTF. CDR3 bases: TGTGCCAGCAGCGAAACAGGGATCCATGGCTACACCTTC.

The chain couples TRBV5-6 to TRBJ2-3; 9 bases are shared with TRBD1. With 4 bases clipped from V and 6 bases from J, the junction kept 6 bases outside the gene matches. Germline CDR1 reads SGHDT; CDR2 reads YYEEEE. This CDR3 is 14 amino acids long. The CDR3 DNA reads TGTGCCAGCAGCCCCGGGACAGGGTACGATACGCAGTATTTT. Translated, it gives CASSPGTGYDTQYF.

The V call is TRBV4-1, the J call TRBJ2-7; D possibly corresponds to TRBD1 (6 bases). CDR3 length: 15 amino acids. Germline V gene lookup returns CDR1 MGHRA and CDR2 YSYEKL. V shed 6 bases and J shed 4 bases, with 19 bases lying between them. CDR3 residues: CASSRTWVQGYEQYF. In DNA, the CDR3 is TGCGCCAGCAGTCGAACGTGGGTCCAGGGGTACGAGCAGTACTTC.

V usage is TRBV6-5 and J usage is TRBJ1-3, with a weak D call TRBD1 (6 bases). This CDR3 spans 15 amino acids. Germline V gene data show CDR1 as MNHEY and CDR2 as SVGAGI. The ends were cut back, 6 bases at V and 0 bases at J, with 12 bases in the middle. CDR3 residues: CASRQQGGSGNTIYF. CDR3 nucleotides: TGTGCCAGCAGACAACAGGGCGGCTCTGGAAACACCATATATTTT.

The chain links TRBV27 to TRBJ2-3; 10 positions agree with TRBD2. This CDR3 comprises 17 residues. Germline loops: CDR1 MNHEY, CDR2 SMNVEV (reference sequence). The J segment lost 1 base and the V segment lost 6 bases, leaving 10 bases of the junction unmatched. For the CDR3, the DNA is TGTGCCAGCAGCTCTTTAGGGACTAGCGCGCGCACAGATACGCAGTATTTT. It is translated as CASSSLGTSARTDTQYF.